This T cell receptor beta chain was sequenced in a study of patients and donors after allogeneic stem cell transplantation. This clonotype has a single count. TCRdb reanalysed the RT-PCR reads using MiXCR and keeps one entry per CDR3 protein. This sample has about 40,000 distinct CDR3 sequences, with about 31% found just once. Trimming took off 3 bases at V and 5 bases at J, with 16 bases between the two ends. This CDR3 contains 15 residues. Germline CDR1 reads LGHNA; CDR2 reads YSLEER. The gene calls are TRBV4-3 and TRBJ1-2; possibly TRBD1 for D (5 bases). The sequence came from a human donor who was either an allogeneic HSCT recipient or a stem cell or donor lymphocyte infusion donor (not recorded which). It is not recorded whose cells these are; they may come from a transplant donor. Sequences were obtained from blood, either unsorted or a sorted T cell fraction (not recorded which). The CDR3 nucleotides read TGCGCCAGCAGCCATTACCCGGGGGGAGCGTATGGCTACACCTTC. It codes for CASSHYPGGAYGYTF.